These 15 T cell receptor beta chains were all obtained from the same sample, sequenced in a study of T cells expressing NK-cell markers. For each CDR3 protein, TCRdb gives one entry from its re-call of the 5' RACE reads, without DNA. This sample lists about 460,000 distinct CDR3 sequences; its ten largest clones have approximately 1.4%. Sequencing was performed on blood T cells: a sorted CD56 or NKG2C T cell subset, CD4+ or CD8+ T cells, or bulk PBMC T cells (not recorded which). These TCRs come from a woman aged 45-65 years in good health.

The V and J genes are TRBV7-9 and TRBJ2-1; with no DNA, the TCRdb D assignment of TRBD1 cannot be verified. This CDR3 is built from 17 residues. The germline gives CDR1 SEHNR, CDR2 FQNEAQ (reference sequence). This chain's CDR3 is CASSLSTVGGAGNEQFF.

The chain couples TRBV6-6 to TRBJ1-5; there is no DNA to check the TCRdb D call of TRBD1. Germline CDR1 reads MNHNY; CDR2 reads SVGAGI (reference sequence). CDR3 length: 15 residues. CDR3 amino acids: CAAQDRAISNQPQHF.

The chain links TRBV7-2 to TRBJ1-5. The CDR3 is 13 amino acids. Germline CDR1 reads SGHTA; CDR2 reads FQGNSA. The CDR3 sequence is CASSSNFRQPQHF.

V and J are TRBV29-1 and TRBJ2-3; TCRdb's D gene call, TRBD1, goes unchecked for lack of DNA. The CDR3 is made up of 12 amino acids. Germline V lookup: CDR1 SQVTM, CDR2 ANQGSEA. CDR3 region: CSGGTGGPTQYF.

The genes are TRBV12-3 or TRBV12-4 and TRBJ2-6; TCRdb's D call of TRBD1 is untestable without DNA. The CDR3 runs to 17 residues. CDR3 residues: CASRNLGGYSGANVLTF.

The chain combines TRBV3-1 with TRBJ2-1; TCRdb picks TRBD2, but there is no DNA to check that call. CDR3 length equals 13 residues. CDR1 is LGHDT, CDR2 YNNKEL, per germline (reference sequence). CDR3 loop: CASSSRLASEQFF.

The V gene is TRBV5-1, the J gene TRBJ2-3; the TCRdb call, TRBD2, lacks DNA for checking. This CDR3 is 17 amino acids long. CDR1 is SGHRS, CDR2 YFSETQ, per germline. CDR3: CASSYSSGTSSTDTQYF.

The chain carries TRBV24-1 and TRBJ2-1; the D call from TCRdb, TRBD2, cannot be confirmed without DNA. This CDR3 is built from 16 residues. The germline CDR1 and CDR2 sequences are KGHDR and SFDVKD. Here the CDR3 reads CATSDPLAGGLNEQFF.

The chain couples TRBV27 to TRBJ2-1; TCRdb designates TRBD2, a call that cannot be tested without DNA. This CDR3 region has 17 residues. CDR1 is MNHEY and CDR2 is SMNVEV in the germline V gene (reference sequence). CDR3 loop: CASSSRLAGGIYNEQFF.

This CDR3 reads CASSVNSENTDTQYF. V is TRBV6-1 and J is TRBJ2-3; with no DNA, the TCRdb D assignment of TRBD2 cannot be verified. In germline, CDR1 is MNHNS, CDR2 SASEGT. This CDR3 comprises 15 residues.

This sequence joins TRBV5-1 and TRBJ2-1; the D gene TCRdb calls, TRBD2, cannot be checked with no DNA. The CDR3 has 15 amino acids. CDR1 SGHRS and CDR2 YFSETQ come from the germline V gene. This CDR3 reads CASSSGLAGYNEQFF.

The V and J genes are TRBV20-1 and TRBJ2-1. The CDR3 totals 15 residues. Germline V gives CDR1 DFQATT, CDR2 SNEGSKA (reference sequence). The CDR3 loop is CSAREVLPLEDEQFF.

The CDR3 spells CASSLGGGGSSYNEQFF. The V call is TRBV5-1, the J call TRBJ2-1; there is no DNA to check the TCRdb D call of TRBD1. The germline CDR1 and CDR2 sequences are SGHRS and YFSETQ. CDR3 length: 17 amino acids.

The gene calls are TRBV14 and TRBJ2-3; the D call of TRBD1 rests on TCRdb alone, since no DNA is present to check it. CDR1 is SGHDN and CDR2 is FVKESK in the germline V gene. The CDR3 covers 16 residues. This CDR3 is CASSQDLVSGRNTQYF.

J is TRBJ2-5 and V is TRBV10-3. The CDR3 is made up of 13 amino acids. Per germline, CDR1 ENHRY and CDR2 SYGVKD. CDR3 residues: CAISVGRSETQYF.